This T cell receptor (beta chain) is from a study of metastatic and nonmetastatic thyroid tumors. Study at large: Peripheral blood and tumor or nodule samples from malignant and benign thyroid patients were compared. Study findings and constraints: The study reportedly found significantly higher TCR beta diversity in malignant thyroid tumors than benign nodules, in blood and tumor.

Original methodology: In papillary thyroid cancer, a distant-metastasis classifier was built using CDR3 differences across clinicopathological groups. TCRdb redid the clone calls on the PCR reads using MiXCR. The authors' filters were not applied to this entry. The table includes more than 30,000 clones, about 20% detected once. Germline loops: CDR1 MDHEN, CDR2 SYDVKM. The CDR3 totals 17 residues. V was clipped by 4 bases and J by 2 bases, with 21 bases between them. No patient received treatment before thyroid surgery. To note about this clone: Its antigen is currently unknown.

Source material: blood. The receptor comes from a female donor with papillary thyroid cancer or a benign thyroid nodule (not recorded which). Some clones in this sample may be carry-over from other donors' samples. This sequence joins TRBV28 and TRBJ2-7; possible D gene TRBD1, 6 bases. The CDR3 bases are TGTGCCAGCAGTTCATTGTTATTCTCGGACAGAACCTACGAGCAGTACTTC. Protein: CASSSLLFSDRTYEQYF.